This T cell receptor beta chain was profiled in a study of blood T cell repertoires in COVID-19. Study in general: Italy, Spain and the United States were the sources of the convalescent and acute COVID-19 samples. PBMCs, B-cell-depleted T cells, or T cells provided the cDNA or gDNA that made up the material.

The germline V gene encodes CDR1 SNHLY and CDR2 FYNNEI. Trimming cost V 6 bases and J 2 bases, with 14 bases left between them. The length of the CDR3 is 14 residues. Per the authors' pipeline: Scientists estimated how many nucleated cells there were by amplifying reference gene primers. Profiled with immunoSEQ multiplex PCR; TCRdb holds only in-frame clones, not every one. That table supplies the V and J calls and clone size; D and trimming were determined from the DNA. The sample holds roughly 110,000 clones, around 83% seen once. The source is a man in his 70s with acute or convalescent COVID-19. Sequencing was performed on peripheral blood. The V and J genes are TRBV2 and TRBJ2-7, with D perhaps TRBD2 (6 bases). CDR3 nucleotide sequence: TGTGCCAGCAGAAAGGAGGGAATGGCCTACGAGCAGTACTTC. It encodes CASRKEGMAYEQYF. Full variable domain (remainder filled in from reference TRBV2 and TRBJ2-7): EPEVTQTPSHQVTQMGQEVILRCVPISNHLYFYWYRQILGQKVEFLVSFYNNEISEKSEIFDDQFSVERPDGSNFTLKIRSTKLEDSAMYFCASRKEGMAYEQYFGPGTRLTVT.